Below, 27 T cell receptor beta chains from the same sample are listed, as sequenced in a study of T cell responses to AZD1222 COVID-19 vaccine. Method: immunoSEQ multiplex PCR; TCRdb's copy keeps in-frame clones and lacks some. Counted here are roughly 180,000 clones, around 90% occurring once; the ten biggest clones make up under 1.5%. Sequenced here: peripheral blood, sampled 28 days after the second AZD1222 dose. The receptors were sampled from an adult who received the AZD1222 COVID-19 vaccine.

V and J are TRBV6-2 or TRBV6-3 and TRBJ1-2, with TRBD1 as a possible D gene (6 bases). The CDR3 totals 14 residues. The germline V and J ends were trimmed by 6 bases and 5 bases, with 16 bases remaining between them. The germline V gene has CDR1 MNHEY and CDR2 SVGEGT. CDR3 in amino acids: CASSQPGTPYGYTF. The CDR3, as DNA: TGTGCCAGCAGCCAACCCGGGACACCGTATGGCTACACCTTC.

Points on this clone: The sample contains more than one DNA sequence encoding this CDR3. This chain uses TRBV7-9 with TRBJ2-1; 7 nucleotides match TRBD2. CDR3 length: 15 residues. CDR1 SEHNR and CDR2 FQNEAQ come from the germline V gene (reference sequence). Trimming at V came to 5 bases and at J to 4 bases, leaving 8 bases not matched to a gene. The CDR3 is CASSPARGVYNEQFF. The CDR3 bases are TGTGCCAGCAGCCCCGCCCGGGGGGTTTACAATGAGCAGTTCTTC.

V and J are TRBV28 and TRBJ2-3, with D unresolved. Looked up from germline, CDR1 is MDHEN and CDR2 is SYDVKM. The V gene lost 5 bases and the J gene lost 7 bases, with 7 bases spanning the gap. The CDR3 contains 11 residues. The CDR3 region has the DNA TGTGCCAGCAGTAAGTTGCATACGCAGTATTTT. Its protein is CASSKLHTQYF.

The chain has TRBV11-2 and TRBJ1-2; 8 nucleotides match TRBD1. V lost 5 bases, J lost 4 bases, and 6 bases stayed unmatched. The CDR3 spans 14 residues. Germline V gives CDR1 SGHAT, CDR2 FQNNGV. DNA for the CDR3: TGTGCCAGCAGCCCTACAGGGGGTGGCTATGGCTACACCTTC. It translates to CASSPTGGGYGYTF.

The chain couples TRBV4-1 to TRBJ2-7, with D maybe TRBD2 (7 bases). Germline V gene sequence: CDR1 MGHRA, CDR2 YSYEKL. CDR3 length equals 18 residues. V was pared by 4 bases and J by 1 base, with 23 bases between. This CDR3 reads CASSPRGGRGLLSYEQYF. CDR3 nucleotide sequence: TGCGCCAGCAGCCCCAGGGGTGGGCGGGGGCTATTATCCTACGAGCAGTACTTC.

The CDR3 loop is CASSAENTGELFF. The CDR3 region has the DNA TGTGCCAGCAGCGCCGAGAACACCGGGGAGCTGTTTTTT. The chain joins TRBV7-9 to TRBJ2-2; D not resolved. There are 13 residues in the CDR3. In germline, CDR1 is SEHNR, CDR2 FQNEAQ (reference sequence). V gave up 5 bases and J gave up 1 base, with 5 bases separating them. The variable domain in full, with the rest retrieved from reference TRBV7-9 and TRBJ2-2, is DTGVSQNPRHKITKRGQNVTFRCDPISEHNRLYWYRQTLGQGPEFLTYFQNEAQLEKSRLLSDRFSAERPKGSFSTLEIQRTEQGDSAMYLCASSAENTGELFFGEGSRLTVL.

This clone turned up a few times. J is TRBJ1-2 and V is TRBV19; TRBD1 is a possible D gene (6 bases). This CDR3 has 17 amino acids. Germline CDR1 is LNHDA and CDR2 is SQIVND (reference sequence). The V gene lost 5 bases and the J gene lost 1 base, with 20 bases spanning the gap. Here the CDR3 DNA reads TGTGCCAGTAGTCCCCGACAGACGGGACATATTAACTATGGCTACACCTTC. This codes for CASSPRQTGHINYGYTF.

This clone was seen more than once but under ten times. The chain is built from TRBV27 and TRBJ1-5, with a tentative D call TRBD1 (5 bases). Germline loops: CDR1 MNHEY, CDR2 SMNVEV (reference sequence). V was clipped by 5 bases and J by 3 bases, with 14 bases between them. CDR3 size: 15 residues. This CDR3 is CASSTLGLVNQPQHF. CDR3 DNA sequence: TGTGCCAGCAGTACCCTGGGGCTCGTCAATCAGCCCCAGCATTTT.

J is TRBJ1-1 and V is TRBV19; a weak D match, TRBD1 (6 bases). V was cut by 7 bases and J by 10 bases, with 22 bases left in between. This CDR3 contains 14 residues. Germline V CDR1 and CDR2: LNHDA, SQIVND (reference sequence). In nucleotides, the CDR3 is TGTGCCAGTAACCAACAGGGAGAACATAGAGGAGCTTTCTTT. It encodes CASNQQGEHRGAFF.

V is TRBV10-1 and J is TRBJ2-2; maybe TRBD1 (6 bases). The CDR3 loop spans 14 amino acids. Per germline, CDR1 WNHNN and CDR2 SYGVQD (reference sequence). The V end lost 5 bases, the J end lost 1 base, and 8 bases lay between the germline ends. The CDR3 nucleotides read TGCGCCAGCAGTCAACAGGGGAACACCGGGGAGCTGTTTTTT. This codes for CASSQQGNTGELFF.

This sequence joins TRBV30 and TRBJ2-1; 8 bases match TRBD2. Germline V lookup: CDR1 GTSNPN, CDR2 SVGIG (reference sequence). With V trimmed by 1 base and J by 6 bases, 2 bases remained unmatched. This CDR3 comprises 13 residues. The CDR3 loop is CAWSDGRVNEQFF. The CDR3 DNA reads TGTGCCTGGAGTGACGGGAGGGTCAATGAGCAGTTCTTC.

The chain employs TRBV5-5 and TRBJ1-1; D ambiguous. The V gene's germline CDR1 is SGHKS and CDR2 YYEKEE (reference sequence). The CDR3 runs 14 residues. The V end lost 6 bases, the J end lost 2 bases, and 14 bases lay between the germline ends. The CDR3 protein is CASTHPGFNTEAFF. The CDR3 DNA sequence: TGTGCCAGCACTCACCCAGGTTTTAACACTGAAGCTTTCTTT.

The CDR3 sequence: CASSLPLQAGANEKLFF. CDR3 bases: TGTGCCAGCAGCTTACCCCTGCAGGCAGGGGCTAATGAAAAACTGTTTTTT. The chain is built from TRBV7-2 and TRBJ1-4; possibly TRBD1 for D (6 bases). Deletions cut 2 bases from V and 3 bases from J, with 16 bases between. Looked up from germline, CDR1 is SGHTA and CDR2 is FQGNSA. This CDR3 has 17 residues.

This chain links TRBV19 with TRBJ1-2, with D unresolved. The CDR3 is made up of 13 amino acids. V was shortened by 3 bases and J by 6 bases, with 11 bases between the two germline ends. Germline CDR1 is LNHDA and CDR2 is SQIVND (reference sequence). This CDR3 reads CASSILGNNGYTF. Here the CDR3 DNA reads TGTGCCAGTAGTATTTTGGGGAACAATGGCTACACCTTC.

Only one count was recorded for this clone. CDR3 coding DNA: TGTGCCAGCAGTGGTCAAATGAACACTGAAGCTTTCTTT. It yields the protein CASSGQMNTEAFF. The chain employs TRBV25-1 and TRBJ1-1; no firm D call. Germline CDR1 is MGHDK and CDR2 is SYGVNS. The CDR3 totals 13 residues. The germline V and J ends were trimmed by 4 bases and 0 bases, with 6 bases remaining between them.

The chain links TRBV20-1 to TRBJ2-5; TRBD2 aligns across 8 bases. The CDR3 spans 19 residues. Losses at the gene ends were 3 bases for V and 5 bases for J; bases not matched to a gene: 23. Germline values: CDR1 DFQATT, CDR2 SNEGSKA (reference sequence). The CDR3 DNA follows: TGCAGTGCTAGTTTTCGCGCCCGAAAGCTGGCGGGAGGTTCGGAGACCCAGTACTTC. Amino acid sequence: CSASFRARKLAGGSETQYF.

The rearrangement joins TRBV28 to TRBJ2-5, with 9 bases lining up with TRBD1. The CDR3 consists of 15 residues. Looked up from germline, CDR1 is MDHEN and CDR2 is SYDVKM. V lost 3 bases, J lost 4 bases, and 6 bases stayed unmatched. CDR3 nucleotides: TGTGCCAGCAGTTTGGCGACAGGGGGGATAGAGACCCAGTACTTC. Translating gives CASSLATGGIETQYF.

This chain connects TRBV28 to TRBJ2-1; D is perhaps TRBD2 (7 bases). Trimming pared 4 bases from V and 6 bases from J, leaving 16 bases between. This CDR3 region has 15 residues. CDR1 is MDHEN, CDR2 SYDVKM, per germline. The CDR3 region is CASSSGAGAINEQFF. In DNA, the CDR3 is TGTGCCAGCAGTTCCGGGGCGGGGGCTATCAATGAGCAGTTCTTC.

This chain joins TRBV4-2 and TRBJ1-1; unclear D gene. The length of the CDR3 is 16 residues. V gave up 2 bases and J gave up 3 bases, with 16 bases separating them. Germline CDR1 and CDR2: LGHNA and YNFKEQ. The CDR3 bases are TGTGCCAGCAGCCAAACCGCCGCTCGGCAGGACACTGAAGCTTTCTTT. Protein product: CASSQTAARQDTEAFF.

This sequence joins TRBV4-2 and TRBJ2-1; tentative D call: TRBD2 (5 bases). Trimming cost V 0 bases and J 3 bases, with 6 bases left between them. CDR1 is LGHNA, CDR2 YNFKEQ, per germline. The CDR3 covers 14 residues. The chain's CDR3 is CASSQELDYNEQFF. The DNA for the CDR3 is TGTGCCAGCAGCCAAGAACTAGACTACAATGAGCAGTTCTTC.

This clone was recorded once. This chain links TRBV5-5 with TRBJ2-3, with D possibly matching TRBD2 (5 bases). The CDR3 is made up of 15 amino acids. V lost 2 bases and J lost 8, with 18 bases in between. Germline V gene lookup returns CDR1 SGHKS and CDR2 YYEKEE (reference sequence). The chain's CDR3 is CASSFQEGSTVTQYF. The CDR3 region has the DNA TGTGCCAGCAGCTTCCAAGAGGGTAGCACTGTTACGCAGTATTTT.

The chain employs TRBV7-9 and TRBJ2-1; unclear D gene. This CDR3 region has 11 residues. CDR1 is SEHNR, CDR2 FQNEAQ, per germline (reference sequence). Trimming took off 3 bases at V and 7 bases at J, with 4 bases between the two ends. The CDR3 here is CASSFRNEQFF. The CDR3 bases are TGTGCCAGCAGCTTTAGAAATGAGCAGTTCTTC. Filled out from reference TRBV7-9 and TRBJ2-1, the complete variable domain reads DTGVSQNPRHKITKRGQNVTFRCDPISEHNRLYWYRQTLGQGPEFLTYFQNEAQLEKSRLLSDRFSAERPKGSFSTLEIQRTEQGDSAMYLCASSFRNEQFFGPGTRLTVL.

The CDR3 loop is CASSFWGADEKLFF. In DNA form, the CDR3 reads TGTGCCAGCAGCTTTTGGGGGGCGGATGAAAAACTGTTTTTT. The chain links TRBV7-9 to TRBJ1-4; the D gene is possibly TRBD1 (6 bases). V lost 3 bases and J lost 6, with 11 bases in between. The CDR3 sequence is 14 residues long. The germline CDR1 and CDR2 sequences are SEHNR and FQNEAQ (reference sequence).

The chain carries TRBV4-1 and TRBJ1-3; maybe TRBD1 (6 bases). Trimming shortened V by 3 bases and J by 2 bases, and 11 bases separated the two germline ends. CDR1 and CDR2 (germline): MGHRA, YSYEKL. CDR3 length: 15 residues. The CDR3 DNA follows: TGCGCCAGCAGCCAGAGCGGGACAACTGGAAACACCATATATTTT. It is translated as CASSQSGTTGNTIYF.

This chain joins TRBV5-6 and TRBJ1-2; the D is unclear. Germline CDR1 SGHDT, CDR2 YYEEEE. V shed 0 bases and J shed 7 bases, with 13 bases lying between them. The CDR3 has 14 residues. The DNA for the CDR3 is TGTGCCAGCAGCTTGGGGGCCCTGAAAGCTGGCTACACCTTC. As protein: CASSLGALKAGYTF.

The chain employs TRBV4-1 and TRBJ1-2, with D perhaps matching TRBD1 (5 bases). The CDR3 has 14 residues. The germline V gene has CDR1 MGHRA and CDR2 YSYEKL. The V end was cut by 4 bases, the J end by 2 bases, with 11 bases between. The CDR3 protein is CASSPGGGNYGYTF. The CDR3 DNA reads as TGCGCCAGCAGCCCAGGCGGGGGGAACTATGGCTACACCTTC.

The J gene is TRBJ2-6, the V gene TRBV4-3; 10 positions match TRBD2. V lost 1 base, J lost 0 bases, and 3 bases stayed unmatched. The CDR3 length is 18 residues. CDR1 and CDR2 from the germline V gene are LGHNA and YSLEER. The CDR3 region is CASSQASSGSSGANVLTF. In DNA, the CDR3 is TGCGCCAGCAGCCAAGCATCTAGCGGGAGCTCTGGGGCCAACGTCCTGACTTTC.